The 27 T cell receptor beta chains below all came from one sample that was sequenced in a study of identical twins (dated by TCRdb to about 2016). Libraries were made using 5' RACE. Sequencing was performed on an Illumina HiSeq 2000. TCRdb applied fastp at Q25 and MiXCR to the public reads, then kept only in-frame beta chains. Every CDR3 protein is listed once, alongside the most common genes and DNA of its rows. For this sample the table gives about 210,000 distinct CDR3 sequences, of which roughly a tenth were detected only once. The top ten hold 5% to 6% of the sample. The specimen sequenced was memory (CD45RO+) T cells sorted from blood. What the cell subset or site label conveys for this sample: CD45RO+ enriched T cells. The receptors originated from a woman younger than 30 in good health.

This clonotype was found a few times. For the CDR3, the DNA is TGTGCCAGCAGTTACCTAGGGCAGGGGGCTGGCTACACCTTC. This translates into CASSYLGQGAGYTF. The chain carries TRBV6-5 and TRBJ1-2, with TRBD1 matching 8 bases. The germline V gene encodes CDR1 MNHEY and CDR2 SVGAGI. The CDR3 runs 14 residues. With V trimmed by 2 bases and J by 7 bases, 6 bases remained unmatched.

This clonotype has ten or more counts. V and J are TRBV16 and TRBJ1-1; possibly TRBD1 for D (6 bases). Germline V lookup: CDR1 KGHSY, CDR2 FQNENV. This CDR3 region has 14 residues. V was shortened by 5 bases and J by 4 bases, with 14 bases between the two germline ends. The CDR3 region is CASSKRTGSTEAFF. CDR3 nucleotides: TGTGCCAGCAGCAAAAGAACAGGGTCCACTGAAGCTTTCTTT.

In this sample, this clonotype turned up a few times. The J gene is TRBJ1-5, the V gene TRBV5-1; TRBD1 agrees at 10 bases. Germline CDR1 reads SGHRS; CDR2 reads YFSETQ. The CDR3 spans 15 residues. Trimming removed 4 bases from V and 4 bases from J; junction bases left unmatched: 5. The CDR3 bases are TGCGCCAGCAGCCAGACAGGGGGCGGGAATCAGCCCCAGCATTTT. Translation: CASSQTGGGNQPQHF.

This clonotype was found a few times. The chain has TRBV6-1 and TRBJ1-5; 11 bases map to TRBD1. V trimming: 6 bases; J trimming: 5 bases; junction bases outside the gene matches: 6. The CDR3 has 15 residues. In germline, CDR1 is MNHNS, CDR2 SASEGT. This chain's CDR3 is CASRSGTGGYQPQHF. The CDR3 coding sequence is TGTGCCAGCAGATCCGGGACAGGGGGATATCAGCCCCAGCATTTT.

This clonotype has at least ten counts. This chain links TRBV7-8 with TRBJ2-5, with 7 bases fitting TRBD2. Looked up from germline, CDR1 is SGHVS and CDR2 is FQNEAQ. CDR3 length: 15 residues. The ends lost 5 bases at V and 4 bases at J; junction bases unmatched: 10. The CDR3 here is CASSRLKGLTETQYF. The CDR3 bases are TGTGCCAGCAGCCGATTAAAGGGACTAACAGAGACCCAGTACTTC.

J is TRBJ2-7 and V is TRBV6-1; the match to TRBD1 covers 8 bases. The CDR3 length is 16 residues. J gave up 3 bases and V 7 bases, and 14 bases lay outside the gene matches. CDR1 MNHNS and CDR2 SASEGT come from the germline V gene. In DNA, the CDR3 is TGTGCCAGCACCCCCCGGTCTGGGACAGGATTCTACGAGCAGTACTTC. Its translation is CASTPRSGTGFYEQYF.

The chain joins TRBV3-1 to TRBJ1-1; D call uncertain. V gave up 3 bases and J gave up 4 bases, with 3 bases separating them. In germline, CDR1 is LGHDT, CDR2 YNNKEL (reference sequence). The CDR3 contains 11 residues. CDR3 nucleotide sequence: TGTGCCAGCAGCCACTCCACTGAAGCTTTCTTT. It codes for CASSHSTEAFF.

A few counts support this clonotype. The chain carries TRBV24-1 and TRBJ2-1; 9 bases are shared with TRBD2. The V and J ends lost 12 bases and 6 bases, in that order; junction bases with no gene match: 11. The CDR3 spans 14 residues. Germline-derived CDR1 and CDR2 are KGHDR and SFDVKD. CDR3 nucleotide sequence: TGTGCCCCCCTTTTTAGCGGGAGTCGCAATGAGCAGTTCTTC. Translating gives CAPLFSGSRNEQFF.

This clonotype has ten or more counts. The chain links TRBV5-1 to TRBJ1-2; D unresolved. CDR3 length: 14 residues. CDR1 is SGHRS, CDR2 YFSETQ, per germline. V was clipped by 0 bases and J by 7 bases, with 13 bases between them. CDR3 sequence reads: CASSLGESALGYTF. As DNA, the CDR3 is TGCGCCAGCAGCTTGGGGGAAAGCGCGCTTGGCTACACCTTC.

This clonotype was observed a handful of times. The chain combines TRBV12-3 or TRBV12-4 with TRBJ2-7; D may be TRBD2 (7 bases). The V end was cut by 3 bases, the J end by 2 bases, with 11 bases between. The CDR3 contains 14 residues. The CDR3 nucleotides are TGTGCCAGCAGTTTTAGGCGGGGGCCCTACGAGCAGTACTTC. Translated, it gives CASSFRRGPYEQYF.

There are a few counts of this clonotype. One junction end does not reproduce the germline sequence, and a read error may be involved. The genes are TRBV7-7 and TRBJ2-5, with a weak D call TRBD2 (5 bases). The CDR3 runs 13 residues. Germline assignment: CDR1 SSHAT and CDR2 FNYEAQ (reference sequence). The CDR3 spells CASSRTSRGTQYF. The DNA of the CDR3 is TGTGCTAGCAGTCGTACTAGTCGGGGGACCCAGTACTTC.

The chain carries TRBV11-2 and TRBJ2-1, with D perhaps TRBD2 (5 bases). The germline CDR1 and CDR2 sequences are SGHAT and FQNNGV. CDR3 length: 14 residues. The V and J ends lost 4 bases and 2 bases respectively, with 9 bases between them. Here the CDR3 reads CASSYGLAYNEQFF. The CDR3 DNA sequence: TGTGCCAGCAGCTATGGACTGGCCTACAATGAGCAGTTCTTC.

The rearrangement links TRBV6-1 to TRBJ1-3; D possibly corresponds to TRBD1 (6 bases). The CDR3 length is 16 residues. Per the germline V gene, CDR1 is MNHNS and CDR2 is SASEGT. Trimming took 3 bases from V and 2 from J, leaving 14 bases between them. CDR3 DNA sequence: TGTGCCAGCAGTGACAGGGGTCGCGGGGCTGGAAACACCATATATTTT. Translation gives CASSDRGRGAGNTIYF.

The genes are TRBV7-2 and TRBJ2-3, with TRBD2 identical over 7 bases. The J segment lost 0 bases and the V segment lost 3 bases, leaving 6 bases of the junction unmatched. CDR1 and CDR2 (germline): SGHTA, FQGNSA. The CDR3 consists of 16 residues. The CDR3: CASSLSGTSSTDTQYF. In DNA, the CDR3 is TGTGCCAGCAGCTTGAGCGGGACCTCTAGCACAGATACGCAGTATTTT.

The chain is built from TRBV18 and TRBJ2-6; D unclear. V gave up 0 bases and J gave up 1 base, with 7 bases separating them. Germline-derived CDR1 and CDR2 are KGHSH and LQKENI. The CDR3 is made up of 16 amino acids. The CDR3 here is CASSPPRSSGANVLTF. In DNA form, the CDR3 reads TGTGCCAGCTCACCACCAAGGAGTTCTGGGGCCAACGTCCTGACTTTC.

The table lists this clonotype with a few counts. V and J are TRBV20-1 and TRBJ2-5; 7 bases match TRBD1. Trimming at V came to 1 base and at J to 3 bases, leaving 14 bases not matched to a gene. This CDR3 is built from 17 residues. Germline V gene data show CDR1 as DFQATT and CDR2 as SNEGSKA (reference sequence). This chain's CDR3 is CSARGAQQGFGKETQYF. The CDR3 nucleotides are TGCAGTGCTAGAGGAGCTCAACAGGGGTTTGGCAAAGAGACCCAGTACTTC.

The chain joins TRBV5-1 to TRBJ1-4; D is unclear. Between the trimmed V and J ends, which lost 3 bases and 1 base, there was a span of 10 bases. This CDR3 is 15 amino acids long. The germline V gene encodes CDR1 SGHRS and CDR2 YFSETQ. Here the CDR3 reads CASSSPSGTNEKLFF. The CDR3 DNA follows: TGCGCCAGCAGCTCCCCCTCCGGAACTAATGAAAAACTGTTTTTT.

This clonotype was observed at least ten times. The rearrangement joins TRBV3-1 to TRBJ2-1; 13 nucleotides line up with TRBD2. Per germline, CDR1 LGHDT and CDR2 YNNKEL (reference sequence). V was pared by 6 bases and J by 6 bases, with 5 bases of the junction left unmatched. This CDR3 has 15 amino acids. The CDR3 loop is CASRSTSGGRNEQFF. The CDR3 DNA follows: TGTGCCAGCAGATCGACTAGCGGGGGGCGCAATGAGCAGTTCTTC.

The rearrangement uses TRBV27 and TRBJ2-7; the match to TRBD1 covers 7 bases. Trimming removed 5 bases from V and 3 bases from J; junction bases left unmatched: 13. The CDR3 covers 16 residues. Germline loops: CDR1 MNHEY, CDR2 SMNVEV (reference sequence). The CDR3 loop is CASSEFKGGSIYEQYF. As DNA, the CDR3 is TGTGCCAGCAGTGAGTTCAAAGGGGGCTCAATCTACGAGCAGTACTTC.

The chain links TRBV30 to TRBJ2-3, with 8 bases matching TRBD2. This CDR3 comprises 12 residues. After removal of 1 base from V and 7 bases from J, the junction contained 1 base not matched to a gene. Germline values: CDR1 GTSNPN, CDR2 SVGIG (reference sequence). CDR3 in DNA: TGTGCCTGGAGTGCGGGAGGGCATACGCAGTATTTT. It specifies CAWSAGGHTQYF. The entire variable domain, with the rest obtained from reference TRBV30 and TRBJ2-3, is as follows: SQTIHQWPATLVQPVGSPLSLECTVEGTSNPNLYWYRQAAGRGLQLLFYSVGIGQISSEVPQNLSASRPQDRQFILSSKKLLLSDSGFYLCAWSAGGHTQYFGPGTRLTVL.

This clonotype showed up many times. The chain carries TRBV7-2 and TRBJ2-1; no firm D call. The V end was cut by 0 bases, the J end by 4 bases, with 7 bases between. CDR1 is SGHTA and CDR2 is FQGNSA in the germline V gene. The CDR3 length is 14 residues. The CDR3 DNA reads TGTGCCAGCAGCTTAGCCCTGGGTTACAATGAGCAGTTCTTC. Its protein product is CASSLALGYNEQFF. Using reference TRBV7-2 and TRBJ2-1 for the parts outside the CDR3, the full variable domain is GAGVSQSPSNKVTEKGKDVELRCDPISGHTALYWYRQSLGQGLEFLIYFQGNSAPDKSGLPSDRFSAERTGGSVSTLTIQRTQQEDSAVYLCASSLALGYNEQFFGPGTRLTVL.

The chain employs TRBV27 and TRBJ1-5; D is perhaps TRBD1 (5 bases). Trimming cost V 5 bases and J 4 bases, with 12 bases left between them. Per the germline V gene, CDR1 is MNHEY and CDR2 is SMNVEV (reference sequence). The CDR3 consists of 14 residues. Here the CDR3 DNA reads TGTGCCAGCAGTCGTGGGGCAGATAATCAGCCCCAGCATTTT. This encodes CASSRGADNQPQHF.

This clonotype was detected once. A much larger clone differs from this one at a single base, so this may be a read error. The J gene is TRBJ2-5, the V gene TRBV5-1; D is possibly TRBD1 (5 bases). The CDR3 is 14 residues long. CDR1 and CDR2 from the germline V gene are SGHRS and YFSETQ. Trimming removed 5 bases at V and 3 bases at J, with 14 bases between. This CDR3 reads CASRGTGSEETQYF. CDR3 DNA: TGCGCCAGCAGGGGAACAGGTTCGGAAGAGACCCAGTACTTC.

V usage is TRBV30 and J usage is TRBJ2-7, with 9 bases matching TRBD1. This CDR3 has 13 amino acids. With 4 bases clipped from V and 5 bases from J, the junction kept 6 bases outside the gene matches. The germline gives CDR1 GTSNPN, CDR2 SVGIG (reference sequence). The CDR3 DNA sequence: TGTGCCTGGACGGGACAGGGTATCCACGAGCAGTACTTC. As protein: CAWTGQGIHEQYF.

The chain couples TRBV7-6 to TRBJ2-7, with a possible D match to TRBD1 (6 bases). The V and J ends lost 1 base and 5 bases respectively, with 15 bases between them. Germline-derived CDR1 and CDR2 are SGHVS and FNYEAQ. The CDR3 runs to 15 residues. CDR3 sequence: CASSLGHRAFHEQYF. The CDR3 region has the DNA TGTGCCAGCAGCTTAGGGCACAGGGCGTTCCACGAGCAGTACTTC.

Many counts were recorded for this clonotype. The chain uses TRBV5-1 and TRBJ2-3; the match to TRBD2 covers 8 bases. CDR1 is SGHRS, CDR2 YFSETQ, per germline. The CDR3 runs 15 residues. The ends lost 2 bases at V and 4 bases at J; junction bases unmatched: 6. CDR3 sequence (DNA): TGCGCCAGCAGCTTACGGGGGGGCAGCGCAGATACGCAGTATTTT. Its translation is CASSLRGGSADTQYF.

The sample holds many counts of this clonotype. CDR3 DNA sequence: TGCGCCAGCAGCTTCGGGGACAGAAAAGAAGAGACCCAGTACTTC. Its translation is CASSFGDRKEETQYF. J is TRBJ2-5 and V is TRBV5-1; 7 bases align to TRBD1. Germline V gives CDR1 SGHRS, CDR2 YFSETQ. This CDR3 region has 15 residues. V was clipped by 2 bases and J by 3 bases; unmatched bases: 7.